The source of this T cell receptor beta chain is a study of blood T cell repertoires in COVID-19. V lost 4 bases to trimming and J lost 2 bases; unmatched junction nucleotides: 11. Germline CDR1 and CDR2: SNHLY and FYNNEI. CDR3 length: 16 residues. Profiled with immunoSEQ multiplex PCR; TCRdb holds only in-frame clones, not every one. This sample has 200,000 to 300,000 clones, with 85% to 90% found just once. The TCR sequence derives from a woman aged 25 to 39 who had recovered from COVID-19. The chain combines TRBV2 with TRBJ2-7; the match to TRBD2 covers 7 bases. Sequencing used PBMCs or T cells enriched from blood (not recorded which). CDR3: CASSVRGGRTPYEQYF. The CDR3 bases are TGTGCCAGCAGTGTTAGAGGCGGGAGAACCCCCTACGAGCAGTACTTC.